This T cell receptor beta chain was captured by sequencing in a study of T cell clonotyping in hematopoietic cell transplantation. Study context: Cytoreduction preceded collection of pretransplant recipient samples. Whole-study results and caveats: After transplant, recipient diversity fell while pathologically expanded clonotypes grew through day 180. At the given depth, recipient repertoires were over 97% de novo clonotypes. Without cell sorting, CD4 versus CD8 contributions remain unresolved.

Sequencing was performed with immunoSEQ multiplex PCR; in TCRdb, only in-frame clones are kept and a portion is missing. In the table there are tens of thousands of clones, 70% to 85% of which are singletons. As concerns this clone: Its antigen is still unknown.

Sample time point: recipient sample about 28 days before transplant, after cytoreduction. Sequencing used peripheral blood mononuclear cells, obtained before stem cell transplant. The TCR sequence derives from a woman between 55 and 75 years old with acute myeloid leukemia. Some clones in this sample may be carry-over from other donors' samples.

CDR3 in amino acids: CASSSPGETYEQYF. The CDR3 DNA follows: TGTGCCAGCAGTTCCCCAGGAGAAACCTACGAGCAGTACTTC. The chain carries TRBV28 and TRBJ2-7; D not certain. V gave up 4 bases and J gave up 2 bases, with 12 bases separating them. The CDR3 loop spans 14 amino acids. Germline V gene sequence: CDR1 MDHEN, CDR2 SYDVKM.